This TCR beta chain stems from a study of cytomegalovirus exposure and HLA in healthy donors. About the research overall: Earlier results showed 120 million or so unique TCR beta sequences derived from approximately 170 million T cells. General study findings and limits: Researchers reportedly found TCR beta sequences accurately predicted most subjects' HLA-A and HLA-B alleles.

V lost 5 bases, J lost 3 bases, and 13 bases lay in between. Germline CDR1 SEHNR, CDR2 FQNEAQ (reference sequence). The CDR3 is made up of 14 amino acids. On this clone itself: Its target is not known.

Use of 60 Vbeta and 13 Jbeta primers characterized the PCR. Repertoires were generated with immunoSEQ multiplex PCR, while TCRdb's copy carries only in-frame clones and drops some. The data hold some 150,000 clones, with 80% observed a single time. Sequences were obtained from PBMCs. The chain recombines TRBV7-9 with TRBJ1-1, with D uncertain. The receptor comes from a woman aged 50 to 65 in good health and CMV-seronegative. Written as DNA, the CDR3 is TGTGCCAGCAGCCGTTCGGGGAGGGACACTGAAGCTTTCTTT. It codes for CASSRSGRDTEAFF.